The 32 T cell receptor beta chains below come from one sample, sequenced in a study of tumor-infiltrating lymphocytes in primary liver carcinoma. Production of TCR beta cDNA used roughly 500 ng total RNA together with a constant-region primer. Sequencing libraries for TCR beta derived from three nested multiplex PCR rounds that used slightly modified ARM-PCR. Use of TRBV1-TRBV30 forward primers with a C-beta reverse primer characterized the first two PCR rounds, which lasted around 10 cycles each. TCRdb reanalysed the multiplex PCR reads using MiXCR and keeps one entry per CDR3 protein. The table has approximately 190,000 distinct CDR3 sequences, approximately 86% seen once. Between roughly 20 and 31 mg of unsorted bulk tissue served as the source from which RNA and DNA were co-extracted. Sequenced input: tumor tissue from primary liver carcinoma. The origin of the receptors is a man in his forties with primary liver carcinoma and hepatitis B virus infection.

Points on this clonotype: At one boundary the junction diverges from the germline segment, which might be a read error. The V and J genes are TRBV30 and TRBJ2-1, with D perhaps TRBD1 (6 bases). Germline CDR1 is GTSNPN and CDR2 is SVGIG (reference sequence). The CDR3 spans 14 residues. For the CDR3, the DNA is TGTGCCTGGAGTAAGGGGGACCACGTAACTGAGCAGATCTTC. Its translation is CAWSKGDHVTEQIF.

There are many counts of this clonotype. The chain is built from TRBV5-6 and TRBJ2-7; the D gene is possibly TRBD1 (6 bases). The CDR3 runs to 14 residues. V shed 7 bases and J shed 3 bases, with 17 bases lying between them. Germline assignment: CDR1 SGHDT and CDR2 YYEEEE. For the CDR3, the DNA is TGTGCCAGCGGGGCCACGGGACAACTCTACGAGCAGTACTTC. Translating gives CASGATGQLYEQYF. The whole variable domain, remainder taken from reference TRBV5-6 and TRBJ2-7, is DAGVTQSPTHLIKTRGQQVTLRCSPKSGHDTVSWYQQALGQGPQFIFQYYEEEERQRGNFPDRFSGHQFPNYSSELNVNALLLGDSALYLCASGATGQLYEQYFGPGTRLTVT.

This clonotype is a singleton in its sample. The J gene is TRBJ1-3, the V gene TRBV5-1, with D unresolved. V was pared by 6 bases and J by 0 bases, with 13 bases between. Germline CDR1 SGHRS, CDR2 YFSETQ. The CDR3 sequence is 15 residues long. The DNA for the CDR3 is TGCGCCAGCACTCCGGACCCGAGCTCTGGAAACACCATATATTTT. It specifies CASTPDPSSGNTIYF.

As for this clonotype: In this CDR3 the conserved last residue, phenylalanine or tryptophan, is missing, so a read error is likely. V usage is TRBV11-3 and J usage is TRBJ1-2; TRBD1 aligns across 7 bases. Germline values: CDR1 SGHNT, CDR2 YENEEA. V gave up 5 bases and J gave up 8 bases; unmatched junction bases: 20. The CDR3 extends over 17 amino acids. The CDR3 DNA is TGTGCCAGCAGCCCAATGGGACAGTCCTCATCCCATTCCGGCTACACCTTA. Translating it yields CASSPMGQSSSHSGYTL.

V is TRBV6-6 and J is TRBJ1-2, with a tentative D call TRBD1 (5 bases). Germline V CDR1 and CDR2: MNHNY, SVGAGI (reference sequence). V was cut by 6 bases and J by 6 bases, with 14 bases left in between. This CDR3 spans 13 amino acids. The CDR3 nucleotides are TGTGCCAGCAGGGGCAGGGCTGACCATGGCTACACCTTC. It specifies CASRGRADHGYTF.

Comment on this clonotype: A read error may account for a junction end that differs from germline. The chain joins TRBV29-1 to TRBJ2-7; D remains unclear. The CDR3 contains 12 residues. The germline V gene encodes CDR1 SQVTM and CDR2 ANQGSEA. CDR3 loop: CSAGWGNHEQHF. The CDR3 nucleotides read TGCAGCGCGGGTTGGGGTAATCACGAGCAACATTTC.

A note on this clonotype: Germline and junction disagree at one end, which may indicate a read error. J is TRBJ1-5 and V is TRBV29-1; D perhaps matches TRBD1 (6 bases). CDR1 SQVTM and CDR2 ANQGSEA come from the germline V gene. This CDR3 region has 13 residues. The CDR3 DNA reads TGCAGTATTGTCGGACAGATCAGTCAGCCCCAGCACTTT. Protein sequence: CSIVGQISQPQHF.

Comments on this clonotype: The germline gene is not matched at one end of the junction; a read error may be the cause. CDR3 protein: CSASKARNSRLHF. CDR3 coding DNA: TGCAGCGCTTCTAAGGCCAGAAATTCACGCCTCCACTTT. The J gene is TRBJ1-6, the V gene TRBV29-1, with no clear D. Germline V lookup: CDR1 SQVTM, CDR2 ANQGSEA. CDR3 length: 13 amino acids.

The rearrangement joins TRBV12-3 or TRBV12-4 to TRBJ2-2, with D possibly matching TRBD1 (6 bases). Trimming left V 6 bases short and J 7 bases short, with 18 bases between. CDR3 length: 15 amino acids. This chain's CDR3 is CASRAGTRQVGELFF. CDR3 DNA sequence: TGTGCCAGCAGAGCCGGGACACGTCAAGTCGGGGAGCTGTTTTTT.

This clonotype occurred a few times. This CDR3 fails to terminate in the conserved phenylalanine or tryptophan, so it likely reflects a read error. This chain connects TRBV29-1 to TRBJ2-3, with no clear D. In germline, CDR1 is SQVTM, CDR2 ANQGSEA. The CDR3 consists of 11 residues. CDR3 loop: CGFGGTDTQYY. CDR3 in DNA: TGTGGCTTTGGGGGCACAGATACGCAGTATTAT.

This clonotype showed up just a few times. With a much larger clone just one base away, this may be a read error. The chain joins TRBV4-2 to TRBJ2-2; D tentatively fits TRBD1 or TRBD2 (5 bases each). This CDR3 has 15 amino acids. Germline lookup yields CDR1 LGHNA and CDR2 YNFKEQ. CDR3 nucleotides: TGTGCCAGCGGCCAAGATGGGGGAGTCACCGGGGAGCTGTTTTTT. It yields the protein CASGQDGGVTGELFF.

This clonotype was found many times. The rearrangement links TRBV10-3 to TRBJ1-4; TRBD1 aligns across 8 bases. Germline V gives CDR1 ENHRY, CDR2 SYGVKD. The length of the CDR3 is 15 residues. V gave up 3 bases and J gave up 6 bases; unmatched junction bases: 6. The CDR3 DNA is TGTGCCATCAGTGACAGGGGGCGCGGGGATGAAAAACTGTTTTTT. The encoded protein is CAISDRGRGDEKLFF.

To note about this clonotype: A much larger clonotype is one base distant, so this may be a read error. The chain couples TRBV5-1 to TRBJ2-1; TRBD2 is a possible D gene (7 bases). CDR3 length: 15 amino acids. CDR1 is SGHRS and CDR2 is YFSETQ in the germline V gene. Trimming left V 2 bases short and J 6 bases short, with 15 bases between. The chain's CDR3 is CASSFGGAGVNEQFF. In nucleotides, the CDR3 is TGCGCCAGCAGCTTTGGGGGGGCAGGGGTCAATGAGCAGTTCTTC.

Regarding this clonotype: Its ends do not fully match the called genes, so a read error is possible. This chain uses TRBV29-1 with TRBJ2-7, with a weak D call TRBD1 (5 bases). Germline lookup yields CDR1 SQVTM and CDR2 ANQGSEA. The CDR3 is made up of 11 amino acids. In DNA form, the CDR3 reads TGCAGAGTTGGCGACAGTGACGAGCAGTACTTC. It translates to CRVGDSDEQYF.

In regard to this clonotype: This clone may be a read error of a much larger clone one base away. This rearrangement joins TRBV7-9 to TRBJ2-7, with 8 bases fitting TRBD2. CDR3 length equals 16 residues. In germline, CDR1 is SEHNR, CDR2 FQNEAQ (reference sequence). CDR3 in DNA: TGTGCCAGCAGCTTAGCTTCCACTAGCGGAACTTACGAGCAGTGCTTC. Protein: CASSLASTSGTYEQCF.

This chain uses TRBV29-1 with TRBJ2-3; 9 bases fit TRBD1. The CDR3 runs 14 residues. Germline-derived CDR1 and CDR2 are SQVTM and ANQGSEA. The chain's CDR3 is CTVSRTGASDTQYF. CDR3 in DNA: TGCACTGTTTCCAGGACAGGGGCGTCAGATACGCAGTATTTT.

Points on this clonotype: A much more abundant neighbour one base away suggests this may be a read error. The chain links TRBV29-1 to TRBJ1-2; the D is unclear. CDR3 length: 13 amino acids. Germline V gene sequence: CDR1 SQVTM, CDR2 ANQGSEA. This CDR3 reads CSADVGLVRGYSF. The CDR3 coding sequence is TGCAGCGCTGACGTAGGGCTTGTTAGAGGCTACAGCTTC.

The chain has TRBV29-1 and TRBJ2-4, with 13 bases aligning to TRBD2. Trimming cost V 7 bases and J 14 bases; bases outside gene matches: 11. Germline V lookup: CDR1 SQVTM, CDR2 ANQGSEA. This CDR3 contains 13 residues. CDR3: CSADHGTSGTKYF. The CDR3 nucleotides read TGCAGCGCTGATCACGGGACTAGCGGGACTAAGTACTTC. The full variable domain, its missing parts supplied by reference TRBV29-1 and TRBJ2-4, is SAVISQKPSRDICQRGTSLTIQCQVDSQVTMMFWYRQQPGQSLTLIATANQGSEATYESGFVIDKFPISRPNLTFSTLTVSNMSPEDSSIYLCSADHGTSGTKYFGAGTRLSVL.

With respect to this clonotype: This is likely a read error, given that the CDR3 carries no conserved phenylalanine or tryptophan at its end. Because the CDR3's place on the DNA is in doubt, the DNA is left out and the CDR3 is given as listed by TCRdb. The chain uses TRBV11-1 and TRBJ2-3; TRBD2 is the table's D call and was not checked against the DNA. The germline gives CDR1 SGHAT, CDR2 FQDESV (reference sequence). Both ends counted, the CDR3 spans 15 residues. The CDR3: CASSLPRESTYTQFL.

This clonotype showed up just a few times. The junction does not match germline at one end; this may be a read error. The chain recombines TRBV29-1 with TRBJ2-7; either TRBD1 or TRBD2 may supply D (5 bases each). CDR3 length equals 16 residues. Germline V gives CDR1 SQVTM, CDR2 ANQGSEA. As DNA, the CDR3 is TGCAGCGCCATGACGTCTGGGACCGGCACTCGCTACGAGCAGTATTTC. Translation gives CSAMTSGTGTRYEQYF.

On this clonotype itself: The CDR3 ends on some other residue instead of the conserved phenylalanine or tryptophan, so this is likely a read error. The chain couples TRBV6-2 or TRBV6-3 to TRBJ2-7; D gene uncertain. The CDR3 spans 13 residues. CDR1 MNHEY and CDR2 SVGEGT come from the germline V gene. Trimming cost V 7 bases and J 3 bases, with 13 bases left between them. The CDR3 loop reads CASNPDWVYEQYI. CDR3 nucleotides: TGTGCCAGCAATCCCGACTGGGTCTACGAGCAGTACATC.

V usage is TRBV12-3 or TRBV12-4 and J usage is TRBJ2-7, with 8 bases lining up with TRBD1. V lost 8 bases, J lost 3 bases, and 21 bases stayed unmatched. The length of the CDR3 is 18 residues. For the CDR3, the DNA is TGTGCCAGCGGCTATGGTAGGGGGGACAGGCACTCCTTCTACGAGCAGTACTTC. Translating gives CASGYGRGDRHSFYEQYF.

With regard to this clonotype: At one of its ends the junction is not consistent with the germline gene, which may arise from a read error. The V call is TRBV4-2, the J call TRBJ2-2, with D unclear. The CDR3 is 14 residues long. Germline lookup yields CDR1 LGHNA and CDR2 YNFKEQ. CDR3 coding DNA: TGTGCCGGCAGCAAAGATCAAATTGGCGGGGAGCTGTTTTTT. Its translation: CAGSKDQIGGELFF.

The count of this clonotype is one. This rearrangement joins TRBV4-1 to TRBJ2-7; D perhaps matches TRBD2 (6 bases). CDR1 and CDR2 from the germline V gene are MGHRA and YSYEKL. CDR3 length: 15 amino acids. V lost 2 bases and J 10 bases, leaving 21 bases between the germline ends. The CDR3: CASSQHKALAMAQYF. The CDR3 coding sequence is TGCGCCAGCAGCCAACATAAGGCACTAGCCATGGCACAGTACTTC.

Concerning this clonotype: The junction differs from germline at one of its ends, possibly a read error. J is TRBJ2-2 and V is TRBV4-3; D is unresolved. Per germline, CDR1 LGHNA and CDR2 YSLEER. This CDR3 is 14 amino acids long. The CDR3 loop is CTSSQPTTAGELFF. The CDR3 bases are TGCACCAGCAGCCAACCAACTACGGCCGGGGAGCTGTTTTTT.

Comments on this clonotype: Germline and junction disagree at one end, which may indicate a read error. J is TRBJ2-1 and V is TRBV7-9; 8 bases line up with TRBD2. This CDR3 contains 17 residues. Germline V gene data show CDR1 as SEHNR and CDR2 as FQNEAQ (reference sequence). The CDR3 here is CASSLTSGQLNYYEQFF. CDR3 nucleotides: TGTGCCAGCAGCCTAACTAGCGGACAACTAAACTACTATGAGCAGTTCTTC. The complete variable domain, with remaining parts taken from reference TRBV7-9 and TRBJ2-1, reads DTGVSQNPRHKITKRGQNVTFRCDPISEHNRLYWYRQTLGQGPEFLTYFQNEAQLEKSRLLSDRFSAERPKGSFSTLEIQRTEQGDSAMYLCASSLTSGQLNYYEQFFGPGTRLTVL.

Regarding this clonotype: A much larger clone lies one base from this, so it may be a read error. The chain is built from TRBV7-9 and TRBJ2-7; TRBD2 is a possible D gene (5 bases). The ends were cut back, 0 bases at V and 2 bases at J, with 11 bases in the middle. The CDR3 contains 15 residues. Germline V lookup: CDR1 SEHNR, CDR2 FQNEAQ (reference sequence). Written as DNA, the CDR3 is TGTGCCAGCAGCTTAGCGGGCGGGTCAACCTACGAGCAGTACGTC. Encoded protein: CASSLAGGSTYEQYV.

This chain uses TRBV2 with TRBJ2-3, with 9 bases identical to TRBD2. The length of the CDR3 is 17 residues. Germline V gene sequence: CDR1 SNHLY, CDR2 FYNNEI. Germline trimming cut 6 bases from V and 2 bases from J; bases unmatched to any gene: 12. CDR3 bases: TGTGCCAGCAGAGACACCAGCGGGAGGTCCAACACAGATACGCAGTATTTT. As protein: CASRDTSGRSNTDTQYF.

The V and J genes are TRBV10-3 and TRBJ2-3; 11 bases line up with TRBD2. Per germline, CDR1 ENHRY and CDR2 SYGVKD. The CDR3 spans 18 residues. Germline trimming cut 4 bases from V and 2 bases from J; bases unmatched to any gene: 11. CDR3 sequence reads: CAISASSKTSGDTDTQYF. Here the CDR3 DNA reads TGTGCCATCAGTGCATCCTCAAAGACTAGCGGGGACACAGATACGCAGTATTTT.

Points on this clonotype: One base away lies a much larger clone, so this may be a sequencing read error. This chain connects TRBV28 to TRBJ1-1; D ambiguous. The germline V gene has CDR1 MDHEN and CDR2 SYDVKM. V dropped 7 bases and J dropped 0 bases, with 12 bases sitting between them. The CDR3 covers 14 residues. The CDR3 DNA is TGTGCCAGCACCCTCATGGGCGTGAACACTGAAGCTTTCTTT. Translation gives CASTLMGVNTEAFF.

This clonotype was counted ten times or more. V gene TRBV7-8 combines with J gene TRBJ1-2; 9 nucleotides agree with TRBD1. Trimming removed 5 bases from V and 5 bases from J; junction bases left unmatched: 12. CDR3 length: 16 amino acids. Germline-derived CDR1 and CDR2 are SGHVS and FQNEAQ. The CDR3 loop reads CASSQNLGTGTYGYTF. The CDR3 DNA is TGTGCCAGCAGCCAAAACCTGGGGACAGGGACTTATGGCTACACCTTC.

To note about this clonotype: The junction and the germline gene differ at one end; a read error may be behind it. V usage is TRBV6-1 and J usage is TRBJ2-7, with unresolved D. CDR1 MNHNS and CDR2 SASEGT come from the germline V gene. The CDR3 covers 13 residues. The CDR3 bases are TGTGCCAGCAGTGAGCGAGATGCATGCGAGCAGAACTTC. This encodes CASSERDACEQNF.